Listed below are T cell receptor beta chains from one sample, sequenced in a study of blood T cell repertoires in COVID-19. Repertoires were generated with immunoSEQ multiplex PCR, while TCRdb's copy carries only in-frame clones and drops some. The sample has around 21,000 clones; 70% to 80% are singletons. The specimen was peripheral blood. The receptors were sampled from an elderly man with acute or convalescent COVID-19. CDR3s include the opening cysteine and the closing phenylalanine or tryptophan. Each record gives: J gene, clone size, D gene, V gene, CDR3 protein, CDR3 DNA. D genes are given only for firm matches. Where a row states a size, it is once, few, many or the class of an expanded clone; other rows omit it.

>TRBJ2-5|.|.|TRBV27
CASSTLRGETQYF
TGTGCCAGCAGCACACTCCGGGGGGAGACCCAGTACTTC
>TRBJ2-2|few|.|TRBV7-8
CASSQGSGELFF
TGTGCCAGCAGCCAGGGGTCCGGGGAGCTGTTTTTT
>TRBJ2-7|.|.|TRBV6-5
CAEGGGDYEQYF
TGTGCCGAGGGGGGGGGAGACTACGAGCAGTACTTC
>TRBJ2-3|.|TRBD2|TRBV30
CAWSLRSGRDTQYF
TGTGCCTGGAGTCTGCGTAGCGGGAGAGATACGCAGTATTTT
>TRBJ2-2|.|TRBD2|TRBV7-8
CASSFPAGGAQTGELFF
TGTGCCAGCAGCTTCCCCGCGGGGGGGGCTCAAACCGGGGAGCTGTTTTTT
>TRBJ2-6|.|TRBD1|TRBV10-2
CASRDRVSGANVLTF
TGCGCCAGCCGGGACAGGGTCTCTGGGGCCAACGTCCTGACTTTC
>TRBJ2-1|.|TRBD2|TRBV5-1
CASSLESSGKVYNEQFF
TGCGCCAGCAGCTTGGAGTCTAGCGGGAAGGTGTACAATGAGCAGTTCTTC
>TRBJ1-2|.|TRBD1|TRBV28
CASSPWQTGSNYGYTF
TGTGCCAGCAGTCCATGGCAGACAGGGTCTAACTATGGCTACACCTTC
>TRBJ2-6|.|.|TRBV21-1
CASSSQHYSGANVLTF
TGTGCCAGCAGCAGTCAACACTACTCTGGGGCCAACGTCCTGACTTTC
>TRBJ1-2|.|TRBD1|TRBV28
CASSPGGVLNYGYTF
TGTGCCAGCAGTCCAGGGGGAGTTCTTAACTATGGCTACACCTTC
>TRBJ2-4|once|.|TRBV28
CASTPAGRRNIQYF
TGTGCCAGCACCCCGGCGGGGCGAAGAAACATTCAGTACTTC
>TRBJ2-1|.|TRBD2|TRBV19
CASSRGLAANNEQFF
TGTGCCAGTAGTCGAGGCCTAGCGGCTAACAATGAGCAGTTCTTC
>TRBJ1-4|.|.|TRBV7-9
CASSLVTANEKLFF
TGTGCCAGCAGCTTAGTGACAGCTAATGAAAAACTGTTTTTT
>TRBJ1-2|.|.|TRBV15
CATSPLRGGGNYGYTF
TGTGCCACCAGCCCGCTAAGGGGAGGGGGTAACTATGGCTACACCTTC
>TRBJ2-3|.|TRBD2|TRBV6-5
CASSYWGTTRDTQYF
TGTGCCAGCAGTTACTGGGGGACTACGCGGGATACGCAGTATTTT
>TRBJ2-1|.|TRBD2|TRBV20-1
CSASSGRVEQFF
TGCAGTGCTAGTAGCGGGAGGGTTGAGCAGTTCTTC
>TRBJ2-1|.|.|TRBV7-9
CASSFRQASYNEQFF
TGTGCCAGCAGCTTCAGACAGGCGTCCTACAATGAGCAGTTCTTC
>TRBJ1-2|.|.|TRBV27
CASSLRDRGSGGYTF
TGTGCCAGCAGTTTGAGGGACCGGGGGTCAGGCGGCTACACCTTC
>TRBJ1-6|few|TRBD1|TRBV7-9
CASSLQTGLSPLHF
TGTGCCAGCAGCTTACAGACAGGGTTGTCACCCCTCCACTTT
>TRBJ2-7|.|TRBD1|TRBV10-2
CASSESPTGVALEQYF
TGCGCCAGCAGTGAGTCCCCGACAGGGGTAGCGCTCGAGCAGTACTTC
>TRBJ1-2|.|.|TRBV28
CASNHREGLIPGSYGYTF
TGTGCCAGCAACCACCGAGAGGGACTCATCCCCGGGAGCTATGGCTACACCTTC
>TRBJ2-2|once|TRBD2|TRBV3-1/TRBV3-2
CASSLAGGPDTGELFF
TGTGCCAGCAGCCTAGCGGGAGGGCCGGACACCGGGGAGCTGTTTTTT
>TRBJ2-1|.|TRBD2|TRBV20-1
CSASGLAGVSKVSYNEQFF
TGCAGTGCTAGTGGGCTAGCGGGAGTTTCGAAGGTGTCCTACAATGAGCAGTTCTTC
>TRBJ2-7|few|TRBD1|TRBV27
CASSSLRTGVLYEQYF
TGTGCCAGCAGTTCCCTCCGGACAGGGGTCCTCTACGAGCAGTACTTC
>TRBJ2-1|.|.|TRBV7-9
CASSLALDNEQFF
TGTGCCAGCAGCTTAGCCCTCGACAATGAGCAGTTCTTC
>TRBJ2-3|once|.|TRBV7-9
CASSPWDFHPTDTQYF
TGTGCCAGCAGCCCGTGGGACTTCCACCCCACAGATACGCAGTATTTT
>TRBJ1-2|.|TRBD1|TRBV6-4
CASSPGTGVYGYTF
TGTGCCAGCAGTCCAGGGACAGGGGTCTATGGCTACACCTTC
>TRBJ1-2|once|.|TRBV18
CASSPPGVRVGYTF
TGTGCCAGCTCACCACCCGGGGTCCGAGTTGGCTACACCTTC
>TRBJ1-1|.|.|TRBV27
CARITRGYTEAFF
TGTGCCAGAATAACGCGGGGTTACACTGAAGCTTTCTTT
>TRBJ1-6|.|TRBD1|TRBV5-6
CASSPGTGGRNSPLHF
TGTGCCAGCAGCCCCGGGACAGGGGGCCGGAATTCACCCCTCCACTTT
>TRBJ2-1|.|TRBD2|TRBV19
CASSTLFSGSNEQFF
TGTGCCAGTAGTACCCTCTTCAGCGGGAGCAATGAGCAGTTCTTC
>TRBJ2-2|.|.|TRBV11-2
CASSRNRNTGELFF
TGTGCCAGCAGCCGCAACAGAAACACCGGGGAGCTGTTTTTT
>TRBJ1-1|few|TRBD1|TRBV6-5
CASSYTQGARAFF
TGTGCCAGCAGTTACACTCAGGGGGCGCGAGCTTTCTTT
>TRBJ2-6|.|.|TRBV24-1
CATSEGRAIAGANVLTF
TGTGCCACCAGTGAAGGCAGGGCAATCGCTGGGGCCAACGTCCTGACTTTC
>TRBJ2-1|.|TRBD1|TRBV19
CASSMNRGSIEQFF
TGTGCCAGTAGTATGAACAGGGGAAGTATCGAGCAGTTCTTC
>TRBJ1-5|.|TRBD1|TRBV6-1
CASSESRGPSNQPQHF
TGTGCCAGCAGTGAAAGTAGGGGGCCTAGCAATCAGCCCCAGCATTTT
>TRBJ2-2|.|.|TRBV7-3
CASSPSNTLNTGELFF
TGTGCCAGCAGCCCATCCAACACCCTGAACACCGGGGAGCTGTTTTTT
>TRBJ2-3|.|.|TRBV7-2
CASSLASLNTDTQYF
TGTGCCAGCAGCTTAGCGTCACTAAACACAGATACGCAGTATTTT
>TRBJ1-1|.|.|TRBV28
CASSLRRRGNTEAFF
TGTGCCAGCAGTTTAAGGCGCAGGGGGAACACTGAAGCTTTCTTT
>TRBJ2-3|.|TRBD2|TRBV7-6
CASSPRTSGIGGVDTQYF
TGTGCCAGCAGCCCGAGGACTAGCGGTATCGGAGGTGTAGATACGCAGTATTTT
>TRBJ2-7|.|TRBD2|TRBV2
CATSAGGSYEQYF
TGTGCCACATCAGCGGGAGGGTCCTACGAGCAGTACTTC
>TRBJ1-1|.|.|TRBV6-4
CASSEFGEGTEAFF
TGTGCCAGCAGTGAGTTTGGGGAGGGGACTGAAGCTTTCTTT
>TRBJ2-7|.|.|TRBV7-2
CASSLVAGFRGRNYEQYF
TGTGCCAGCAGCTTAGTGGCAGGGTTCAGGGGCCGGAACTACGAGCAGTACTTC
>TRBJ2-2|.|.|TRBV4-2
CASIRGTPGSAGELFF
TGTGCCAGCATCCGGGGGACTCCGGGTTCAGCCGGGGAGCTGTTTTTT